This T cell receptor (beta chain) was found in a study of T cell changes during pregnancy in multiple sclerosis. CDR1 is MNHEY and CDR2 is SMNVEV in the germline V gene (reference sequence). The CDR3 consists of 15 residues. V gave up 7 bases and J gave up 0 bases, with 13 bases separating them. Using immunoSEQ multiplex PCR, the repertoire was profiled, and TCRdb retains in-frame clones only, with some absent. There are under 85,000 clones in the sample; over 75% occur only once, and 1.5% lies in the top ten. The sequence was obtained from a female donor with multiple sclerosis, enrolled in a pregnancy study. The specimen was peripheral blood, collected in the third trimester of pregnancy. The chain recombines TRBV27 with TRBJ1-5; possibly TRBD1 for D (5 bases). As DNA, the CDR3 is TGTGCCAGCAACACTCAGGGATATAGCAATCAGCCCCAGCATTTT. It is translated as CASNTQGYSNQPQHF.